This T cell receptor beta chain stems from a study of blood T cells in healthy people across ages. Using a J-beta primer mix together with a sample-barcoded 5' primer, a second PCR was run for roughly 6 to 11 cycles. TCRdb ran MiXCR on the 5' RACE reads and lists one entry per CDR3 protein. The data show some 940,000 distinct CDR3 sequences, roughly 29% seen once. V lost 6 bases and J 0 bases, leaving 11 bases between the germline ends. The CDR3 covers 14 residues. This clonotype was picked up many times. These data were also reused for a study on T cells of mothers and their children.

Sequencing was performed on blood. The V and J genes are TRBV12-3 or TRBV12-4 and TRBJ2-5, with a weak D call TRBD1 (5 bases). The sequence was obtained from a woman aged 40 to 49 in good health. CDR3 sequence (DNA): TGTGCCAGCAGCTCGACAGCGTACCAAGAGACCCAGTACTTC. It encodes CASSSTAYQETQYF.